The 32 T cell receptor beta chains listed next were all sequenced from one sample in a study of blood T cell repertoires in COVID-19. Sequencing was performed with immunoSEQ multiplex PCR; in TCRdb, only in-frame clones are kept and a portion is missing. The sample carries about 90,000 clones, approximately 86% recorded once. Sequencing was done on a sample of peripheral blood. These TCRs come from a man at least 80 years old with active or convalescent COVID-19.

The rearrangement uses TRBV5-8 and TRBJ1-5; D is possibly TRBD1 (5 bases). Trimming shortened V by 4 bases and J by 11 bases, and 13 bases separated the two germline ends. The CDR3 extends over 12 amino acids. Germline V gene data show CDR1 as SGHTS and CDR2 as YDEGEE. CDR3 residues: CASSRGSLAQHF. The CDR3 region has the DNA TGTGCCAGCAGCCGGGGGTCTCTGGCCCAGCATTTT.

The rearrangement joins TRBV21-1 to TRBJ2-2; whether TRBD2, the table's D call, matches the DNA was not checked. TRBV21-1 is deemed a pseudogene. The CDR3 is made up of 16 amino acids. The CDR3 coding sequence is TGTGCCAGCAGCGCCCGGACTAGCGGGAACACCGGGGAGCTGTTTTTT. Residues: CASSARTSGNTGELFF.

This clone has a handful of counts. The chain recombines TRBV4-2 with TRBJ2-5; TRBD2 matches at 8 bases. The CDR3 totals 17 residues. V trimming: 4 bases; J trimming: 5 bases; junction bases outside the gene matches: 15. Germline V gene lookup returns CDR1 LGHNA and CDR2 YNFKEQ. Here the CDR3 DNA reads TGTGCCAGCAGCCCCAACGGTCTAGCGGGTAGCACGGAGACCCAGTACTTC. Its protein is CASSPNGLAGSTETQYF.

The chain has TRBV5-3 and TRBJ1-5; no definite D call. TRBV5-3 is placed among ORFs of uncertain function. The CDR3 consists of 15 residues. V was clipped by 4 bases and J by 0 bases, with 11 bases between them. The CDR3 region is CARSVQDYSNQPQHF. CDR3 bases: TGTGCCAGAAGCGTCCAGGATTATAGCAATCAGCCCCAGCATTTT.

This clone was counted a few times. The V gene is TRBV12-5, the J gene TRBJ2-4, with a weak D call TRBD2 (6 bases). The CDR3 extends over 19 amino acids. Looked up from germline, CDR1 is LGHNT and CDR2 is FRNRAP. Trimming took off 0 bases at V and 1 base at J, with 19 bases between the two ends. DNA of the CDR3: TGTGCTAGTGGTTTGGTAGTTACTAGCTTATACAGTGCCAAAAACATTCAGTACTTC. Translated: CASGLVVTSLYSAKNIQYF.

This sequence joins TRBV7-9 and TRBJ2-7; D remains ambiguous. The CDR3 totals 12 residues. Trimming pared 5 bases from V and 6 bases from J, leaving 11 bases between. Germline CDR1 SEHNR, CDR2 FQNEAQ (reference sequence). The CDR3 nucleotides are TGTGCCAGCAGCCCTTCTTTCCCCGAGCAGTACTTC. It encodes CASSPSFPEQYF.

CDR3 DNA sequence: TGCGCCAGCAGCTTGGACCGGGGGATGAACACTGAAGCTTTCTTT. It is translated as CASSLDRGMNTEAFF. The chain employs TRBV5-1 and TRBJ1-1; the D gene is possibly TRBD1 (5 bases). The germline V gene encodes CDR1 SGHRS and CDR2 YFSETQ. Trimming took 0 bases from V and 0 from J, leaving 9 bases between them. CDR3 length: 15 residues.

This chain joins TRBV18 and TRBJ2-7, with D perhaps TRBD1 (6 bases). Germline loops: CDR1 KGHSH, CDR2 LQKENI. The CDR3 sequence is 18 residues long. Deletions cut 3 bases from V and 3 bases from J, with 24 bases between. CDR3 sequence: CASSPHDRTGGVYYEQYF. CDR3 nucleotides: TGTGCCAGCTCACCTCACGACAGGACCGGAGGAGTGTACTACGAGCAGTACTTC.

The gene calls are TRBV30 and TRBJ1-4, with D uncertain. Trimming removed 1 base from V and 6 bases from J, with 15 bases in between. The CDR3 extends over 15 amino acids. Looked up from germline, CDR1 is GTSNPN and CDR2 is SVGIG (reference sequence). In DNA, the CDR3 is TGTGCCTGGAGTGGCACACCGTCCTTCGATGAAAAACTGTTTTTT. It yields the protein CAWSGTPSFDEKLFF. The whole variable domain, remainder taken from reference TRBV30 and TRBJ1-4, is SQTIHQWPATLVQPVGSPLSLECTVEGTSNPNLYWYRQAAGRGLQLLFYSVGIGQISSEVPQNLSASRPQDRQFILSSKKLLLSDSGFYLCAWSGTPSFDEKLFFGSGTQLSVL.

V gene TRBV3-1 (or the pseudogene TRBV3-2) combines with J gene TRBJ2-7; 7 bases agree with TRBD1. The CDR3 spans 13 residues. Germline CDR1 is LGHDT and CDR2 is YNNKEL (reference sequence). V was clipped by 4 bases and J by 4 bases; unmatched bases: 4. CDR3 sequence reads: CASSRQGTYEQYF. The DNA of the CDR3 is TGTGCCAGCAGCCGACAGGGCACTTACGAGCAGTACTTC.

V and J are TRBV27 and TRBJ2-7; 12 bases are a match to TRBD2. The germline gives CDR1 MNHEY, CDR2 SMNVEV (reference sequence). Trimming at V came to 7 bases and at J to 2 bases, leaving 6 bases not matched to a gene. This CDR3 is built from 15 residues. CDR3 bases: TGTGCCAGCACCAAACTAGCGGGAGGTGCCTACGAGCAGTACTTC. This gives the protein CASTKLAGGAYEQYF.

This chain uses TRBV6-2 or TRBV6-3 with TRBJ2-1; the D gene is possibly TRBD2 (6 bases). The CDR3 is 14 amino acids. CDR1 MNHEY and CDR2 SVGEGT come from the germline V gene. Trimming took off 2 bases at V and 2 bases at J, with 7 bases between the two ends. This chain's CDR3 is CASSYRGTYNEQFF. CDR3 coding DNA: TGTGCCAGCAGTTACCGGGGGACCTACAATGAGCAGTTCTTC.

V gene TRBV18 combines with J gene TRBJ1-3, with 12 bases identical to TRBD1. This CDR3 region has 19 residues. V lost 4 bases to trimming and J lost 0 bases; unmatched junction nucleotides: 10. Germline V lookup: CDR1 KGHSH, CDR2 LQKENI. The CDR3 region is CASSRTGTGGVRSGNTIYF. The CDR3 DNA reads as TGTGCCAGCTCACGAACCGGGACAGGGGGCGTTCGCTCTGGAAACACCATATATTTT. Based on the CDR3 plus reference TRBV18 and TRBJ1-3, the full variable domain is NAGVMQNPRHLVRRRGQEARLRCSPMKGHSHVYWYRQLPEEGLKFMVYLQKENIIDESGMPKERFSAEFPKEGPSILRIQQVVRGDSAAYFCASSRTGTGGVRSGNTIYFGEGSWLTVV.

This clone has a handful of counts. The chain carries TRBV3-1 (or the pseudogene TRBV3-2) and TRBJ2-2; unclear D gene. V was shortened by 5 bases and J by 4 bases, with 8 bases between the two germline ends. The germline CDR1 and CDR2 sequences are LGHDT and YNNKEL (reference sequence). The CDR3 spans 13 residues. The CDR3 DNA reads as TGTGCCAGCAGCGGCAGATTCACCGGGGAGCTGTTTTTT. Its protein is CASSGRFTGELFF.

DNA for the CDR3: TGTGCCAGCAGCTTATACGGACAGGGGCGAGATACGCAGTATTTT. Amino acid sequence: CASSLYGQGRDTQYF. The V gene is TRBV11-1, the J gene TRBJ2-3, with 9 bases fitting TRBD1. The germline V gene encodes CDR1 SGHAT and CDR2 FQDESV (reference sequence). V shed 2 bases, J shed 5 bases, and the junction held 5 bases outside the gene matches. CDR3 length: 15 amino acids.

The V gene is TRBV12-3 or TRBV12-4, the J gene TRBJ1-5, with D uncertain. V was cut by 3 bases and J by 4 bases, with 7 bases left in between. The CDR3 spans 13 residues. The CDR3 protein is CASSFAENQPQHF. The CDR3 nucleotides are TGTGCCAGCAGTTTTGCGGAGAATCAGCCCCAGCATTTT.

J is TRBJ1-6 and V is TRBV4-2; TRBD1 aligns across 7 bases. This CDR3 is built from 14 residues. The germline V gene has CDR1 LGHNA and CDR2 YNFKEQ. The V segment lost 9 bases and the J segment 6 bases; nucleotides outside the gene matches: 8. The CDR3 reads CASRGTATNSPLHF. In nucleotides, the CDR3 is TGTGCCAGTAGGGGGACAGCAACTAATTCACCCCTCCACTTT.

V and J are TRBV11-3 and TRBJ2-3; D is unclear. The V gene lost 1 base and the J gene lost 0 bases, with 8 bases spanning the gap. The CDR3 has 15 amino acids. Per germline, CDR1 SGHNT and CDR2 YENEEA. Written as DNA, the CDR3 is TGTGCCAGCAGCTTAGGCGGCAGTAGCACAGATACGCAGTATTTT. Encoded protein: CASSLGGSSTDTQYF.

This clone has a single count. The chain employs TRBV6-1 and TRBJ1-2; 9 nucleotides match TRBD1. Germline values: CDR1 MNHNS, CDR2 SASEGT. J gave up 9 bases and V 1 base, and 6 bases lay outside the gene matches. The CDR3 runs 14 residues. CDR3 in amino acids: CASSEGGTGLRYTF. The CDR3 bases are TGTGCCAGCAGTGAAGGAGGGACAGGGCTTCGCTACACCTTC.

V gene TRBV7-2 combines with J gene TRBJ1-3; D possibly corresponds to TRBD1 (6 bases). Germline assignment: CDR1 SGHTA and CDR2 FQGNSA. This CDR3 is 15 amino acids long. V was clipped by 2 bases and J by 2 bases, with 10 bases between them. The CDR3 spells CASSLSGGAGNTIYF. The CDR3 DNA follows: TGTGCCAGCAGCTTAAGCGGGGGCGCTGGAAACACCATATATTTT.

The chain's CDR3 is CASSLEGGGSYEQYF. The DNA of the CDR3 is TGTGCCAGCAGCTTAGAAGGAGGAGGTTCGTACGAGCAGTACTTC. This chain joins TRBV7-9 and TRBJ2-7; maybe TRBD2 (5 bases). Germline V gene lookup returns CDR1 SEHNR and CDR2 FQNEAQ (reference sequence). This CDR3 contains 15 residues. V was clipped by 1 base and J by 4 bases, with 14 bases between them.

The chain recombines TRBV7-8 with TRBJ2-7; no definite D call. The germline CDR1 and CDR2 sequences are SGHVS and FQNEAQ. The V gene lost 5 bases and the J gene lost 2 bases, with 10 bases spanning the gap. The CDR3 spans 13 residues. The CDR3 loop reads CASSPRQAYEQYF. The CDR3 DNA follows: TGTGCCAGCAGCCCGCGACAAGCCTACGAGCAGTACTTC. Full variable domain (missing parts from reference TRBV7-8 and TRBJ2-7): GAGVSQSPRYKVAKRGQDVALRCDPISGHVSLFWYQQALGQGPEFLTYFQNEAQLDKSGLPSDRFFAERPEGSVSTLKIQRTQQEDSAVYLCASSPRQAYEQYFGPGTRLTVT.

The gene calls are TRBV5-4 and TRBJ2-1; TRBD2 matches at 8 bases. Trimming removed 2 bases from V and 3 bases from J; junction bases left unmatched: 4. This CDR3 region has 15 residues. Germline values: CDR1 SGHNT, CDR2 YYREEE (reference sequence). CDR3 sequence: CASSLAGALYNEQFF. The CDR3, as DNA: TGTGCCAGCAGCTTAGCGGGAGCCCTCTACAATGAGCAGTTCTTC. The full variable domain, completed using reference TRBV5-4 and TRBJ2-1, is ETGVTQSPTHLIKTRGQQVTLRCSSQSGHNTVSWYQQALGQGPQFIFQYYREEENGRGNFPPRFSGLQFPNYSSELNVNALELDDSALYLCASSLAGALYNEQFFGPGTRLTVL.

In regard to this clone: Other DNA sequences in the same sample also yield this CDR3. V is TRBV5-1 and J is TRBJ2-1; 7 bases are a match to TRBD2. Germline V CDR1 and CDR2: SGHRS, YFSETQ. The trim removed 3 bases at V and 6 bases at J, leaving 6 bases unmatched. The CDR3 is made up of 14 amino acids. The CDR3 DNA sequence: TGCGCCAGCAGCTGGGGGAGGGCCACCAATGAGCAGTTCTTC. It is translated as CASSWGRATNEQFF.

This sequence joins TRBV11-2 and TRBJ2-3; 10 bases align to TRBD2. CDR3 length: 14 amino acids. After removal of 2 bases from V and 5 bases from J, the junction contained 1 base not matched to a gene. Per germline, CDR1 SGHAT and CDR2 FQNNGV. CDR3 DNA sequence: TGTGCCAGCAGCTTAACTAGCGGGAAAGATACGCAGTATTTT. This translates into CASSLTSGKDTQYF.

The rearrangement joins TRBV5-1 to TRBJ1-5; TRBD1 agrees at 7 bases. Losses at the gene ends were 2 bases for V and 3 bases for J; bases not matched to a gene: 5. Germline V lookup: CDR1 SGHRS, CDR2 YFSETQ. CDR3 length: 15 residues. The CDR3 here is CASSLDGTDNQPQHF. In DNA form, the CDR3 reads TGCGCCAGCAGCTTAGACGGGACAGACAATCAGCCCCAGCATTTT. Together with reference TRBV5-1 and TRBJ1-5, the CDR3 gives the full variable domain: KAGVTQTPRYLIKTRGQQVTLSCSPISGHRSVSWYQQTPGQGLQFLFEYFSETQRNKGNFPGRFSGRQFSNSRSEMNVSTLELGDSALYLCASSLDGTDNQPQHFGDGTRLSIL.

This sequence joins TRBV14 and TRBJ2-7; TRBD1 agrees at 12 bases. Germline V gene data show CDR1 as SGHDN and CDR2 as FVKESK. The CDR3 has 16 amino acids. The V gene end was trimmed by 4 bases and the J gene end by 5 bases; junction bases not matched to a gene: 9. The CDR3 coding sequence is TGTGCCAGCAGCCGATTCCCGGGACAGGGGGCGGACGAGCAGTACTTC. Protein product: CASSRFPGQGADEQYF. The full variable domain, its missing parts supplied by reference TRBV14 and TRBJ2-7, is EAGVTQFPSHSVIEKGQTVTLRCDPISGHDNLYWYRRVMGKEIKFLLHFVKESKQDESGMPNNRFLAERTGGTYSTLKVQPAELEDSGVYFCASSRFPGQGADEQYFGPGTRLTVT.

CDR3 bases: TGTGCCAGTAGGATCACCGGGACCCCGGGAGGTGGTGAAAAACTGTTTTTT. This sequence encodes CASRITGTPGGGEKLFF. This chain links TRBV19 with TRBJ1-4; D perhaps matches TRBD1 (5 bases). Trimming pared 6 bases from V and 7 bases from J, leaving 24 bases between. The germline CDR1 and CDR2 sequences are LNHDA and SQIVND (reference sequence). This CDR3 contains 17 residues. Filled out from reference TRBV19 and TRBJ1-4, the complete variable domain reads DGGITQSPKYLFRKEGQNVTLSCEQNLNHDAMYWYRQDPGQGLRLIYYSQIVNDFQKGDIAEGYSVSREKKESFPLTVTSAQKNPTAFYLCASRITGTPGGGEKLFFGSGTQLSVL.

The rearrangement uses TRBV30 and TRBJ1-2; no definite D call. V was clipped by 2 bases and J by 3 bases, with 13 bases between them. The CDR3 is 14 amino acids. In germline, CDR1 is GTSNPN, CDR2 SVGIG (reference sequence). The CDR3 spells CAWSLQTVHYGYTF. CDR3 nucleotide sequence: TGTGCCTGGAGTTTACAGACGGTGCACTATGGCTACACCTTC.

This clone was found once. CDR3 nucleotide sequence: TGTGCCAGCAGTTTATTGGGGGAGGCCACTGAAGCTTTCTTT. It encodes CASSLLGEATEAFF. The rearrangement uses TRBV27 and TRBJ1-1, with a weak D call TRBD1 (5 bases). Germline V lookup: CDR1 MNHEY, CDR2 SMNVEV (reference sequence). V lost 1 base and J 4 bases, leaving 10 bases between the germline ends. This CDR3 has 14 amino acids.

Here the CDR3 DNA reads TGTGCCAGTAACCACCAGAGGTCTAGCAATCAGCCCCAGCATTTT. Amino acid sequence: CASNHQRSSNQPQHF. The chain links TRBV19 to TRBJ1-5, with D unresolved. CDR3 length equals 15 residues. CDR1 is LNHDA, CDR2 SQIVND, per germline (reference sequence). V lost 7 bases, J lost 0 bases, and 13 bases lay in between.

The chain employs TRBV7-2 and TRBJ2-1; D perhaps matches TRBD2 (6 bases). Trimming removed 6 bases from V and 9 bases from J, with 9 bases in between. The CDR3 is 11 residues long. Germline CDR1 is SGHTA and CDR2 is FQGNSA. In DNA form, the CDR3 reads TGTGCCAGCAGTCGGACTATTGAGCAGTTCTTC. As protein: CASSRTIEQFF.